The 2 T cell receptor beta chains presented below share a single source sample, sequenced in a study of technical replicates of blood from a handful of donors. Repertoires were generated with immunoSEQ multiplex PCR, while TCRdb's copy carries only in-frame clones and drops some. This sample has 58,000 or so clones, with around 86% found just once. Material for sequencing was PBMCs. Every receptor here comes from a human donor in good health. Some clones in this sample may be carry-over from other donors' samples.

V and J are TRBV6-5 and TRBJ1-5; 7 nucleotides agree with TRBD1. Losses at the gene ends were 7 bases for V and 2 bases for J; bases not matched to a gene: 5. The CDR3 loop spans 14 amino acids. Germline V gives CDR1 MNHEY, CDR2 SVGAGI. Here the CDR3 reads CASMPGQGNQPQHF. The CDR3 DNA reads as TGTGCCAGCATGCCCGGACAGGGCAATCAGCCCCAGCATTTT.

The chain couples TRBV30 to TRBJ1-2, with 9 nucleotides matching TRBD1. Germline V gene lookup returns CDR1 GTSNPN and CDR2 SVGIG (reference sequence). Germline trimming cut 5 bases from V and 2 bases from J; bases unmatched to any gene: 0. The CDR3 is 12 residues long. The chain's CDR3 is CAWGQGNYGYTF. In DNA form, the CDR3 reads TGTGCCTGGGGACAGGGGAACTATGGCTACACCTTC.